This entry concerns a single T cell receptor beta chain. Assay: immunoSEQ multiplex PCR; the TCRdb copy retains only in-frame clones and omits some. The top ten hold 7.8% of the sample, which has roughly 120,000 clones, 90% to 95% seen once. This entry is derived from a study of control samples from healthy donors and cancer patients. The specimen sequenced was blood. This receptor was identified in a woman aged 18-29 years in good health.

CDR3: CATSDARRGGIDYTF. CDR3 bases: TGTGCCACCAGTGACGCCAGGAGAGGGGGGATAGACTACACCTTC. The chain combines TRBV24-1 with TRBJ1-2; D is perhaps TRBD1 (6 bases). V lost 4 bases, J lost 10 bases, and 21 bases lay in between. The CDR3 runs to 15 residues. Looked up from germline, CDR1 is KGHDR and CDR2 is SFDVKD.